A single sample gave rise to the 2 T cell receptor beta chains below, sequenced in a study of multiple sclerosis patients with progressive multifocal leukoencephalopathy. Assay used: immunoSEQ multiplex PCR; TCRdb lists only in-frame clones, some missing. The sample shows about 31,000 clones, 75% to 90% of them seen only once. Time point specified: time of PML onset. Sequencing used PBMCs, obtained from a patient treated with natalizumab. Source of these receptors: a woman aged 25 to 39 with progressive multifocal leukoencephalopathy.

With respect to this clone: The same CDR3 is also encoded by other DNA sequences in this sample. V usage is TRBV7-2 and J usage is TRBJ2-5; D is perhaps TRBD2 (6 bases). The CDR3 length is 14 residues. Germline lookup yields CDR1 SGHTA and CDR2 FQGNSA. V was shortened by 5 bases and J by 7 bases, with 17 bases between the two germline ends. This CDR3 reads CASSLGGGSATQYF. The CDR3 nucleotides read TGTGCCAGCAGCCTAGGTGGGGGGTCCGCGACCCAGTACTTC. The whole variable domain, filled in from reference TRBV7-2 and TRBJ2-5, reads GAGVSQSPSNKVTEKGKDVELRCDPISGHTALYWYRQSLGQGLEFLIYFQGNSAPDKSGLPSDRFSAERTGGSVSTLTIQRTQQEDSAVYLCASSLGGGSATQYFGPGTRLLVL.

The CDR3 is CASGQSANEKLFF. The CDR3, as DNA: TGTGCCAGCGGACAGTCAGCTAATGAAAAACTGTTTTTT. The chain uses TRBV19 and TRBJ1-4; D is perhaps TRBD1 (6 bases). Trimming shortened V by 9 bases and J by 3 bases, and 11 bases separated the two germline ends. The length of the CDR3 is 13 residues. Germline loops: CDR1 LNHDA, CDR2 SQIVND (reference sequence).